The rows below give T cell receptor beta chains drawn from one sample of a study of OX40 agonist ivuxolimab in advanced cancers. Libraries were prepared by immunoSEQ multiplex PCR; TCRdb keeps only in-frame clonotypes and omits some of them. The repertoire holds roughly 77,000 clones, with about nine tenths as singletons. This specimen consisted of CD4+ or CD8+ T cells sorted from blood, obtained in a trial of the OX40 agonist ivuxolimab. These receptors came from an adult with an advanced solid tumor such as melanoma, head and neck, liver or kidney cancer. CDR3s include the opening cysteine and the closing phenylalanine or tryptophan. D genes are given only for firm matches. Size tells how often a clone was seen (once, few, many) or the class of an expanded clone, and some rows leave it out.

d_gene	v_gene	abundance	j_gene	CDR3nt	CDR3aa
TRBD1	TRBV30	NA	TRBJ1-1	TGTGCCTGGAGTAGACAGGGAGAAGCTTTCTTT	CAWSRQGEAFF
TRBD2	TRBV28	NA	TRBJ2-3	TGTGCCAGCAGCCAGACTAGCGGGGGAAACACAGATACGCAGTATTTT	CASSQTSGGNTDTQYF
NA	TRBV19	NA	TRBJ1-1	TGTGCCAGTAGAACCGGGACAAGGCTATCTGCTTTCTTT	CASRTGTRLSAFF
TRBD2	TRBV4-3	NA	TRBJ2-1	TGCGCCAGCAGCCGCTTGAGGAGCGGGAGGGATAATGAGCAGTTCTTC	CASSRLRSGRDNEQFF
NA	TRBV18	NA	TRBJ2-2	TGTGCCAGCTCACCAACCGGGGAGCTGTTTTTT	CASSPTGELFF
NA	TRBV7-2	NA	TRBJ2-7	TGTGCCAGCAGCTTAGTTCCTGAGGCCCACGAGCAGTACTTC	CASSLVPEAHEQYF
NA	TRBV18	NA	TRBJ1-5	TGTGCCAGCTCACTTTTGCCCACAAGTCTTATGAACGATCAGCCCCAGCATTTT	CASSLLPTSLMNDQPQHF
TRBD2	TRBV4-1	few	TRBJ2-2	TGCGCCAGCAGCCAAGAGTCTAGCGGAGCTAACACCGGGGAGCTGTTTTTT	CASSQESSGANTGELFF
NA	TRBV5-1	NA	TRBJ1-3	TGCGCCAGCAGCTTGGGTAGGGAGCGAAACACCATATATTTT	CASSLGRERNTIYF
TRBD1	TRBV5-1	NA	TRBJ2-1	TGCGCCAGCAGCACTGACAGGGTCACCTACAATGAGCAGTTCTTC	CASSTDRVTYNEQFF
TRBD1	TRBV10-3	NA	TRBJ2-3	TGTGCCATCAGGGACAGGGGACTCGGGGATACGCAGTATTTT	CAIRDRGLGDTQYF
NA	TRBV11-3	NA	TRBJ2-2	TGTGCCAGCAGCTTAAACCGAGGCCCCGGGGAGCTGTTTTTT	CASSLNRGPGELFF
NA	TRBV27	NA	TRBJ2-7	TGTGCCAGCAGTTTCCCCCCCTCCTACGAGCAGTACTTC	CASSFPPSYEQYF
TRBD2	TRBV7-8	NA	TRBJ2-1	TGTGCCAGCAGCTTAGATAGCGGGAGTACCCACAATGAGCAGTTCTTC	CASSLDSGSTHNEQFF
NA	TRBV7-2	NA	TRBJ1-3	TGTGCCAGCAGCTTAGTGCCCCCGGGATACACCATATATTTT	CASSLVPPGYTIYF
NA	TRBV7-2	once	TRBJ2-1	TGTGCCAGCAGCTTAGAGGGGAGTGAGTTCTTC	CASSLEGSEFF
NA	TRBV7-9	NA	TRBJ2-1	TGTGCCAGCAGGGGGCTAGCGACGCCCTACAATGAGCAGTTCTTC	CASRGLATPYNEQFF
TRBD1	TRBV9	NA	TRBJ1-1	TGTGCCAGCAGCGCCGGGGGGACAGGGCAATCCCGAACGAGAACTGAAGCTTTCTTT	CASSAGGTGQSRTRTEAFF
TRBD2	TRBV30	NA	TRBJ2-7	TGTGCCTGGAGTGCCCAGCGGGAGGGCCTCTACGAGCAGTACTTC	CAWSAQREGLYEQYF
TRBD2	TRBV7-2	NA	TRBJ2-2	TGTGCCAGCAGGGGACTAGGTAACACCGGGGAGCTGTTTTTT	CASRGLGNTGELFF
TRBD2	TRBV9	NA	TRBJ2-1	TGTGCCAGCAGCGCCCTAGCGGGTGGCGGGTACAATGAGCAGTTCTTC	CASSALAGGGYNEQFF
NA	TRBV7-9	NA	TRBJ1-2	TGTGCCAGCAGCTTAGTGACAGCCCTCTATGGCTACACCTTC	CASSLVTALYGYTF
NA	TRBV7-9	NA	TRBJ1-1	TGTGCCAGCAGCTTCCAAGCTTACACTGAAGCTTTCTTT	CASSFQAYTEAFF
NA	TRBV14	NA	TRBJ2-5	TGTGCCAGCAGCCAAGATTTGTTCCGCCGTCTGTACTTC	CASSQDLFRRLYF
TRBD1	TRBV6-4	NA	TRBJ2-3	TGTGCCAGCAGTCCCCAACAGGGGGGTCCCACAGATACGCAGTATTTT	CASSPQQGGPTDTQYF
TRBD2	TRBV27	NA	TRBJ2-3	TGTGCCAGCAGTTCGGGACTAGCGGGAGGGCCGGATACGCAGTATTTT	CASSSGLAGGPDTQYF
TRBD1	TRBV6-9	NA	TRBJ2-7	TGTGCCAGCAGTTACGGACAGGGGAGCTACGAGCAGTACTTC	CASSYGQGSYEQYF
NA	TRBV10-3	NA	TRBJ2-6	TGTGCCATCAGTGGGGGGGGCCTCTCTGGGGCCAACGTCCTGACTTTC	CAISGGGLSGANVLTF
NA	TRBV7-2	NA	TRBJ1-4	TGTGCCAGCAGCCCTACAGGGAGGGACGAAAAACTGTTTTTT	CASSPTGRDEKLFF
NA	TRBV29-1	NA	TRBJ1-3	TGCAGCGTTGAAAGGGATGGCTCTGGAAACACCATATATTTT	CSVERDGSGNTIYF
TRBD2	TRBV18	few	TRBJ2-1	TGTGCCAGCTCACTACTCCTCGGCGGGGGTTTTAACAATGAGCAGTTCTTC	CASSLLLGGGFNNEQFF
NA	TRBV7-9	NA	TRBJ2-7	TGTGCCAGCAGCTTAGGTGGGGTACTCACCTACGAGCAGTACTTC	CASSLGGVLTYEQYF
TRBD2	TRBV10-3	NA	TRBJ2-7	TGTGCCATCCAGGTGCTAGCGGGCGGCGAGCAGTACTTC	CAIQVLAGGEQYF
TRBD2	TRBV7-6	NA	TRBJ2-7	TGTGCCAGCAGCCTGACTAGCGGGACCTACGAGCAGTACTTC	CASSLTSGTYEQYF
NA	TRBV19	NA	TRBJ2-3	TGTGCCAGTAGTCTGGGAGTTGGATCAGATACGCAGTATTTT	CASSLGVGSDTQYF
NA	TRBV1	NA	TRBJ2-5	TGCACCAGCAGCCAAGATCAGACTCGTAGGGGCCAAGAGACCCAGTACTTC	CTSSQDQTRRGQETQYF
NA	TRBV11-3	NA	TRBJ2-3	TGTGCCAGCAGCTCTCGAGATAGCACAGATACGCAGTATTTT	CASSSRDSTDTQYF
NA	TRBV28	once	TRBJ1-5	TGTGCCAGCAGTTTATGGGACATCTATAGCAATCAGCCCCAGCATTTT	CASSLWDIYSNQPQHF
TRBD1	TRBV5-1	NA	TRBJ1-1	TGCGCCAGCAGCTCGCTCGGGGGACAGGGGAACACTGAAGCTTTCTTT	CASSSLGGQGNTEAFF
TRBD2	TRBV5-4	few	TRBJ2-7	TGTGCCAGCAGCCCTGGCAGTAGGACTAGCTCCTACGAGCAGTACTTC	CASSPGSRTSSYEQYF
NA	TRBV30	NA	TRBJ1-4	TGTGCCTGGAGTCAGCTAAGAAGTACTAATGAAAAACTGTTTTTT	CAWSQLRSTNEKLFF